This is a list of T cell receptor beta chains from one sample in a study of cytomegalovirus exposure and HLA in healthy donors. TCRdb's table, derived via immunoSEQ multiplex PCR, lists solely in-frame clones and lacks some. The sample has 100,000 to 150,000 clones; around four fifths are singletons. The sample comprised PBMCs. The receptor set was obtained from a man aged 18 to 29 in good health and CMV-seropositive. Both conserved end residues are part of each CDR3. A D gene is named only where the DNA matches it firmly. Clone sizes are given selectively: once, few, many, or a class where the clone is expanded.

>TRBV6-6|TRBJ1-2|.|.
CASSLAGPFYGYTF
TGTGCCAGCAGCCTCGCGGGACCTTTCTATGGCTACACCTTC
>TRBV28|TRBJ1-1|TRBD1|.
CASSSQRDRTFPPTEAFF
TGTGCCAGCAGTTCCCAGCGGGACAGGACCTTTCCTCCCACTGAAGCTTTCTTT
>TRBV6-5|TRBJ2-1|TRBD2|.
CASRGTTFGANEQFF
TGTGCCAGCAGGGGGACTACCTTCGGGGCCAATGAGCAGTTCTTC
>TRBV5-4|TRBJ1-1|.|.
CASSSWTDLMNTEAFF
TGTGCCAGCAGCAGTTGGACAGACCTCATGAACACTGAAGCTTTCTTT
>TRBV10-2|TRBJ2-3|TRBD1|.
CASRPDREDTQYF
TGCGCCAGCAGACCTGACAGGGAGGATACGCAGTATTTT
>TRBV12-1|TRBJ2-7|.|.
CASSFHRDRGFLNSYEQYF
TGTGCCAGCAGCTTCCACCGGGACAGGGGGTTTCTGAACTCCTACGAGCAGTACTTC
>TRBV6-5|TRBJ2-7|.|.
CASRLVAGEKQYF
TGTGCCAGCAGACTCGTGGCCGGGGAGAAGCAGTACTTC
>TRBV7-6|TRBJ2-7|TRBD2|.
CASSSSASGGPPTRF
TGTGCCAGCAGCTCTTCGGCTAGCGGGGGCCCCCCTACGCGCTTC
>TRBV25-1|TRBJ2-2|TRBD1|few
CASRGQGNTGELFF
TGTGCCAGCAGGGGACAGGGGAACACCGGGGAGCTGTTTTTT
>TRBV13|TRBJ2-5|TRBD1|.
CASSLGQGDPRETQYF
TGTGCCAGCAGCTTAGGTCAGGGGGACCCCAGGGAGACCCAGTACTTC
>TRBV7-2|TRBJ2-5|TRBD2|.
CASSPLGLAGETQYF
TGTGCCAGCAGCCCTTTGGGACTAGCGGGGGAGACCCAGTACTTC
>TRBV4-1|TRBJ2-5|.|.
CASSQVVGVETQYF
TGCGCCAGCAGCCAAGTTGTGGGCGTGGAGACCCAGTACTTC
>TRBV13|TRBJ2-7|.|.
CASSSDSRYEQYF
TGTGCCAGCAGCTCGGACAGTCGCTACGAGCAGTACTTC
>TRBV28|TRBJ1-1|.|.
CASMRAVTEAFF
TGTGCCAGCATGAGAGCGGTTACTGAAGCTTTCTTT
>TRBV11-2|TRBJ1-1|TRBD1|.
CASSSGQGAWAFF
TGTGCCAGCAGCTCAGGACAGGGGGCATGGGCTTTCTTT
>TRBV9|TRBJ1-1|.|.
CASSEEGTTEAFF
TGTGCCAGCAGCGAAGAGGGAACGACTGAAGCTTTCTTT
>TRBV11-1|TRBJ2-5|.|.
CASSPRTAQETQYF
TGTGCCAGCAGCCCGCGGACAGCACAAGAGACCCAGTACTTC
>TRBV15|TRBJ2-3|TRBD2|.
CATRGLAGGIDTQYF
TGTGCCACCAGGGGACTAGCGGGGGGTATAGATACGCAGTATTTT
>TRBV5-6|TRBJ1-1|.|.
CASLQHLNTEAFF
TGTGCCAGCTTACAGCACCTGAACACTGAAGCTTTCTTT
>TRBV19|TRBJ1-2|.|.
CASSIVLRDGYTF
TGTGCCAGTAGTATTGTTCTTCGGGATGGCTACACCTTC
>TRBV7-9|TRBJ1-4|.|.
CASSLSGLPTNEKLFF
TGTGCCAGCAGCTTAAGCGGTCTCCCAACTAATGAAAAACTGTTTTTT
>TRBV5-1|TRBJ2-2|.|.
CASSLAGIANTGELFF
TGCGCCAGCAGCTTGGCCGGGATCGCGAACACCGGGGAGCTGTTTTTT
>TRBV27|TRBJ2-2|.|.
CASSLGTYTGELFF
TGTGCCAGCAGTCTGGGGACTTACACCGGGGAGCTGTTTTTT
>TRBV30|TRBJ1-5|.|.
CAWSSGSGNQPQHF
TGTGCCTGGAGCTCAGGGTCGGGCAATCAGCCCCAGCATTTT
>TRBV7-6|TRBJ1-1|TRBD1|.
CASSLHRGGQVLNTEAFF
TGTGCCAGCAGCCTCCATAGAGGGGGACAGGTCTTGAACACTGAAGCTTTCTTT
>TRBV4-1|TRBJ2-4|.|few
CASSLLGGLAKNIQYF
TGCGCCAGCAGCCTCCTCGGGGGGCTAGCCAAAAACATTCAGTACTTC
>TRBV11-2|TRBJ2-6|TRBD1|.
CASSDRDREAGANVLTF
TGTGCCAGCAGCGACCGGGACAGGGAGGCTGGGGCCAACGTCCTGACTTTC
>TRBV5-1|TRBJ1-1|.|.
CASSPWTGDTEAFF
TGCGCCAGCAGCCCCTGGACGGGAGACACTGAAGCCTTCTTT
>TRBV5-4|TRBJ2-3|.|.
CASSLSGTDTQYF
TGTGCCAGCAGCTTGTCGGGCACAGATACGCAGTATTTT
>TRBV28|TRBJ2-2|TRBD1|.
CASSLSYRGRELFF
TGTGCCAGCAGTTTATCCTACAGGGGGCGGGAGCTGTTTTTT
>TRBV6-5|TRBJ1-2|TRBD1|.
CASRIGTGNNYGYTF
TGTGCCAGCAGGATCGGGACAGGGAATAACTATGGCTACACCTTC
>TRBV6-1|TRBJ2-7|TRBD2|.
CASIRGGTSGAFQNF
TGTGCCAGCATCCGGGGGGGAACTAGCGGGGCCTTCCAAAACTTC
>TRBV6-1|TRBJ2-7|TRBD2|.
CASSLAGVLYEQYF
TGTGCCAGCAGTCTAGCGGGAGTCCTCTACGAGCAGTACTTC
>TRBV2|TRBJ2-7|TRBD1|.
CASRPPQGDEQYF
TGTGCCAGCAGGCCCCCCCAGGGGGACGAGCAGTACTTC
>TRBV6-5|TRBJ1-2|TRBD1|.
CASSYSRGHDGYTF
TGTGCCAGCAGTTACTCCAGGGGGCATGATGGCTACACCTTC
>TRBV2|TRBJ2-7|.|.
CASSGVQDLYEQYF
TGTGCCAGCAGTGGGGTACAGGATCTCTACGAGCAGTACTTC
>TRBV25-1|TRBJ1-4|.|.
CASREKGEELQDEKLFF
TGTGCTAGCAGGGAAAAGGGAGAGGAACTTCAGGATGAAAAACTGTTTTTT
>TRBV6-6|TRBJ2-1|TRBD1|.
CASSPRTGPNEQFF
TGTGCCAGCAGCCCTAGGACAGGGCCCAATGAGCAGTTCTTC
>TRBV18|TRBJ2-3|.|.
CASSILDRSDTDTQYF
TGTGCCAGCTCAATTCTTGACAGGTCGGACACAGATACGCAGTATTTT
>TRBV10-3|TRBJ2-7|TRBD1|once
CAISDWGGRDRATYEQYF
TGTGCCATCAGTGATTGGGGGGGTCGGGACAGGGCAACCTACGAGCAGTACTTC
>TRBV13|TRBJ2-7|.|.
CASSLGTRAYEQYF
TGTGCCAGCAGCTTAGGGACTAGAGCCTACGAGCAGTACTTC
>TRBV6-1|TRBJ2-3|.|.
CASSEAGGGPDTQYF
TGTGCCAGCAGTGAAGCTGGGGGGGGCCCAGATACGCAGTATTTT
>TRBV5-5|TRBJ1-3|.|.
CASSLLGASGNTIYF
TGTGCCAGCAGCTTGCTAGGGGCCTCTGGAAACACCATATATTTT
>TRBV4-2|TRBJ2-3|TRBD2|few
CASSQYPGGSGTDTQYF
TGTGCCAGCAGCCAGTACCCCGGGGGGAGTGGCACAGATACGCAGTATTTT
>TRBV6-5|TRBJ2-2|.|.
CASSYSPGGPGELFF
TGTGCCAGCAGTTACTCCCCCGGGGGGCCCGGGGAGCTGTTTTTT
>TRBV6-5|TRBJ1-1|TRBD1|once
CASITGGREAFF
TGTGCCAGCATAACAGGGGGGAGAGAAGCTTTCTTT
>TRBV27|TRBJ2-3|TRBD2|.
CASSFLLAGGPSSDTQYF
TGTGCCAGCAGTTTCCTCCTGGCGGGGGGGCCTAGCTCAGATACGCAGTATTTT
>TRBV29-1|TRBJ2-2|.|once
CSTEMPNTGELFF
TGCAGCACGGAGATGCCGAACACCGGGGAGCTGTTTTTT
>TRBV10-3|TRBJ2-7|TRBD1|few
CATQITPGQGYEQYF
TGTGCCACCCAAATCACCCCGGGACAGGGTTACGAGCAGTACTTC
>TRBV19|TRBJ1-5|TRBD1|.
CASSPVTGGWPQHF
TGTGCCAGTAGTCCGGTGACAGGGGGTTGGCCCCAGCATTTT
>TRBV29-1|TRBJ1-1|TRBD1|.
CSVAGGQGATEAFF
TGCAGCGTTGCAGGGGGACAGGGGGCCACTGAAGCTTTCTTT
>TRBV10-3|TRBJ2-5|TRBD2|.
CAISPKILVRAGEETQYF
TGTGCCATCAGTCCAAAAATACTGGTTAGAGCGGGGGAAGAGACCCAGTACTTC
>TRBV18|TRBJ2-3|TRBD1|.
CASSATGQGDTQYF
TGTGCCAGCTCGGCTACGGGACAGGGGGATACGCAGTATTTT
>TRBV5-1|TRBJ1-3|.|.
CASSPGDGVDGNTIYF
TGCGCCAGCAGCCCCGGAGACGGGGTCGATGGAAACACCATATATTTT
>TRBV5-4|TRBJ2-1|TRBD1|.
CASSPDRASYNEQFF
TGTGCCAGCAGCCCCGACAGGGCCTCCTACAATGAGCAGTTCTTC